This is a list of T cell receptor beta chains from one sample in a study of T cell clones after liver transplantation. Only in-frame clones appear in the TCRdb table, and some are missing; sequencing was by immunoSEQ multiplex PCR. This table has roughly 62,000 clones, around two thirds appearing once. This specimen was CD4+ T cells from blood, taken at the approximately 16-month timepoint. The receptors come from a human patient who received a liver transplant. The T cells may partly be graft donor cells. CDR3s include the opening cysteine and the closing phenylalanine or tryptophan. D genes are given only for firm matches. Clone size is not always given. Where it is, it says once, few, many or a class for expanded clones.

>-|-|TRBJ2-3|TRBV18
CASSPLAPSSTDTQYF
TGTGCCAGCTCACCCCTCGCGCCCTCTAGCACAGATACGCAGTATTTT
>TRBD1|-|TRBJ1-3|TRBV30
CAWGQGGNTIYF
TGTGCCTGGGGACAGGGAGGAAACACCATATATTTT
>TRBD1|-|TRBJ2-7|TRBV6-6
CASSFDRDYEQYF
TGTGCCAGCAGTTTTGACAGGGACTACGAGCAGTACTTC
>-|-|TRBJ1-5|TRBV18
CASSGGDNQPQHF
TGTGCCAGCTCAGGGGGGGACAACCAGCCCCAGCATTTT
>-|once|TRBJ2-7|TRBV5-6
CASSLTWGDEQYF
TGTGCCAGCAGCCTGACATGGGGCGACGAGCAGTACTTC
>TRBD1|once|TRBJ2-7|TRBV7-2
CASSLDPGQGYEQYF
TGTGCCAGCAGCTTAGACCCGGGACAGGGATACGAGCAGTACTTC
>-|medium-sized|TRBJ1-2|TRBV27
CASSMDRLLYGYTF
TGTGCCAGCAGTATGGACCGCCTTCTCTATGGCTACACCTTC
>TRBD2|-|TRBJ2-1|TRBV27
CASSFRTSGGGEQFF
TGTGCCAGCAGTTTCCGGACTAGCGGGGGTGGTGAGCAGTTCTTC
>-|-|TRBJ2-1|TRBV19
CASSRPGTTMHEQFF
TGTGCCAGTAGTAGGCCCGGGACAACCATGCATGAGCAGTTCTTC
>TRBD1|-|TRBJ1-5|TRBV19
CASSTEGQRNQPQHF
TGTGCCAGTAGTACCGAGGGACAGAGAAATCAGCCCCAGCATTTT
>-|-|TRBJ2-1|TRBV19
CASRAGTTWFF
TGTGCCAGTAGAGCCGGGACAACATGGTTCTTC
>TRBD1|-|TRBJ1-1|TRBV5-1
CASSLAGTGLNTEAFF
TGCGCCAGCAGCTTGGCGGGGACAGGGCTGAACACTGAAGCTTTCTTT
>-|few|TRBJ2-2|TRBV27
CASSLLGSGGELFF
TGTGCCAGCAGTTTATTAGGATCGGGCGGGGAGCTGTTTTTT
>-|-|TRBJ1-4|TRBV4-2
CASSRGISEKLFF
TGTGCCAGCAGCAGGGGTATTAGTGAAAAACTGTTTTTT
>TRBD1|-|TRBJ1-5|TRBV4-1
CASSQEITGGNQPQHF
TGCGCCAGCAGCCAAGAAATCACAGGGGGCAATCAGCCCCAGCATTTT
>-|medium-sized|TRBJ1-5|TRBV5-1
CASSLDSHSNQPQHF
TGCGCCAGCAGCTTGGACAGCCATAGCAATCAGCCCCAGCATTTT
>-|-|TRBJ2-1|TRBV4-3
CASSQATTSSYNEQFF
TGCGCCAGCAGCCAAGCCACAACTAGCTCCTACAATGAGCAGTTCTTC
>-|-|TRBJ1-2|TRBV30
CAWSVKATGGYTF
TGTGCCTGGAGTGTAAAGGCCACGGGGGGCTACACCTTC
>-|few|TRBJ1-1|TRBV27
CASSRTGITEAFF
TGTGCCAGCAGTCGGACGGGGATAACTGAAGCTTTCTTT
>TRBD2|-|TRBJ2-5|TRBV6-6
CASSYETSGGRETQYF
TGTGCCAGCAGTTACGAAACTAGCGGGGGAAGAGAGACCCAGTACTTC
>-|-|TRBJ1-3|TRBV30
CAWSVLGIGSGNTIYF
TGTGCCTGGAGTGTACTGGGAATCGGCTCTGGAAACACCATATATTTT
>TRBD1|-|TRBJ1-3|TRBV5-1
CASSTGQAGGNTIYF
TGCGCCAGCAGTACGGGACAGGCGGGCGGAAACACCATATATTTT
>-|-|TRBJ1-2|TRBV5-1
CASSLNQANYGYTF
TGCGCCAGCAGCTTGAACCAGGCTAACTATGGCTACACCTTC
>-|-|TRBJ2-2|TRBV5-1
CASSFASTGELFF
TGCGCCAGCAGCTTTGCCAGCACCGGGGAGCTGTTTTTT
>-|-|TRBJ2-5|TRBV7-2
CASSLSEGAPETQYF
TGTGCCAGCAGCCTTAGCGAGGGTGCTCCGGAGACCCAGTACTTC
>TRBD1|-|TRBJ2-2|TRBV10-3
CAIGTGGTGELFF
TGTGCCATCGGGACAGGGGGCACCGGGGAGCTGTTTTTT
>-|-|TRBJ1-3|TRBV28
CASSFRRNTIYF
TGTGCCAGCAGTTTCCGGCGAAACACCATATATTTT
>-|-|TRBJ2-2|TRBV6-1
CASSDNKRTGELFF
TGTGCCAGCAGTGATAACAAGCGCACCGGGGAGCTGTTTTTT
>TRBD2|-|TRBJ2-5|TRBV5-1
CASSPGLGETQYF
TGCGCCAGCAGCCCGGGACTAGGCGAGACCCAGTACTTC
>TRBD1|-|TRBJ1-4|TRBV28
CASSRGQAREKLFF
TGTGCCAGCAGTCGTGGACAGGCCCGGGAAAAACTGTTTTTT
>-|few|TRBJ2-7|TRBV5-1
CASSTGPYEQYF
TGCGCCAGCAGCACCGGGCCGTACGAGCAGTACTTC
>TRBD2|-|TRBJ2-7|TRBV18
CASSPSSGGAIQAEQYF
TGTGCCAGCTCACCTTCTAGCGGGGGGGCCATTCAGGCCGAGCAGTACTTC
>-|-|TRBJ1-5|TRBV12-2
CASRSLKRDKSNQPQHF
TGTGCAAGTCGCTCTCTCAAGCGGGACAAGAGCAATCAGCCCCAGCATTTT
>TRBD1|-|TRBJ1-2|TRBV28
CASMEQGHYGYTF
TGTGCCAGCATGGAACAGGGGCACTATGGCTACACCTTC
>-|-|TRBJ2-7|TRBV18
CASSPSAGAHSTPIYEQYF
TGTGCCAGCTCACCGTCGGCGGGGGCCCATTCTACACCTATCTACGAGCAGTACTTC
>-|-|TRBJ2-5|TRBV11-2
CASSLGRETQYF
TGTGCCAGCAGCTTGGGGCGAGAGACCCAGTACTTC
>TRBD1|-|TRBJ1-2|TRBV27
CASSFQGEYGYTF
TGTGCCAGCAGTTTCCAGGGGGAGTATGGCTACACCTTC
>-|-|TRBJ1-3|TRBV6-1
CASSEKGGTGNTIYF
TGTGCCAGCAGTGAGAAGGGGGGAACTGGAAACACCATATATTTT
>-|-|TRBJ1-2|TRBV30
CAWRDKGTGDYGYTF
TGTGCCTGGAGAGACAAGGGGACGGGGGACTATGGCTACACCTTC
>-|-|TRBJ2-1|TRBV18
CASTGTSITDEQFF
TGTGCCAGCACAGGAACTAGCATCACCGATGAGCAGTTCTTC
>-|-|TRBJ2-2|TRBV19
CASSGQIFTGELFF
TGTGCCAGTAGTGGGCAGATCTTCACCGGGGAGCTGTTTTTT
>TRBD2|-|TRBJ2-2|TRBV11-3
CASSGSSGRTGELFF
TGTGCCAGCAGCGGTTCTAGCGGGAGAACCGGGGAGCTGTTTTTT
>TRBD1|-|TRBJ1-1|TRBV5-1
CASSSNRGGTEAFF
TGCGCCAGCAGCTCTAACAGGGGGGGTACTGAAGCTTTCTTT
>-|-|TRBJ1-1|TRBV6-1
CASSEQRSQSTEAFF
TGTGCCAGCAGTGAACAGCGGAGCCAGTCCACTGAAGCTTTCTTT